Each of the 22 T cell receptor beta chains below was sequenced from the same sample in a study of T cells in Graves' hyperthyroidism and ophthalmopathy. From RNA transcripts, TCR beta CDR3 regions were amplified. The HTBI set primed first-round TCR CDR3 RT-PCR. TCRdb passed the multiplex PCR reads through MiXCR, listing each CDR3 protein once. The sample includes hundreds of thousands of distinct CDR3 sequences, over 15% of them seen just once. The specimen was blood. The receptors shown here come from a woman younger than 30 with Graves' ophthalmopathy.

This clonotype came up many times. The chain links TRBV9 to TRBJ2-3; D not certain. The CDR3 is 14 amino acids. V was pared by 0 bases and J by 5 bases, with 10 bases between. Germline V gives CDR1 SGDLS, CDR2 YYNGEE. This chain's CDR3 is CASSVAGTLDTQYF. The CDR3 region has the DNA TGTGCCAGCAGCGTAGCTGGAACATTAGATACGCAGTATTTT.

The gene calls are TRBV7-6 and TRBJ2-2; D might be TRBD2 (5 bases). CDR1 SGHVS and CDR2 FNYEAQ come from the germline V gene. V gave up 5 bases and J gave up 5 bases, with 15 bases separating them. The CDR3 is 15 amino acids. CDR3 nucleotides: TGTGCCAGCAGCCCATCCGGGGTAATTACCGGGGAGCTGTTTTTT. It is translated as CASSPSGVITGELFF.

This clonotype was seen repeatedly, ten times or more. This chain links TRBV11-3 with TRBJ2-7; D remains ambiguous. CDR3 length: 14 residues. Germline V CDR1 and CDR2: SGHNT, YENEEA. V lost 9 bases to trimming and J lost 5 bases, with 20 bases between them. The CDR3 loop is CASNSNLRSHEQYF. For the CDR3, the DNA is TGTGCCAGTAATTCGAATCTTCGAAGCCACGAGCAGTACTTC.

This clonotype was detected many times. The rearrangement uses TRBV28 and TRBJ2-4; TRBD2 might be the D (5 bases). The V end lost 8 bases, the J end lost 5 bases, and 10 bases lay between the germline ends. The CDR3 totals 12 residues. Germline CDR1 MDHEN, CDR2 SYDVKM. The DNA of the CDR3 is TGTGCCAGCCATGACTACCAAAACATTCAGTACTTC. Its protein is CASHDYQNIQYF. The whole variable domain, remainder taken from reference TRBV28 and TRBJ2-4, is DVKVTQSSRYLVKRTGEKVFLECVQDMDHENMFWYRQDPGLGLRLIYFSYDVKMKEKGDIPEGYSVSREKKERFSLILESASTNQTSMYLCASHDYQNIQYFGAGTRLSVL.

This clonotype occurred many times. The chain uses TRBV12-3 or TRBV12-4 and TRBJ1-1; TRBD1 might be the D (5 bases). The CDR3 is 14 residues long. V was shortened by 5 bases and J by 7 bases, with 17 bases between the two germline ends. The CDR3 protein is CASSLSRDAVEAFF. The CDR3 DNA reads TGTGCCAGCAGTCTATCCCGGGACGCAGTTGAAGCTTTCTTT.

This clonotype was picked up many times. The chain has TRBV9 and TRBJ2-5; 13 positions agree with TRBD2. Germline values: CDR1 SGDLS, CDR2 YYNGEE. The V segment lost 4 bases and the J segment 3 bases; nucleotides outside the gene matches: 9. CDR3 length: 17 amino acids. CDR3 bases: TGTGCCAGCAGCTCCCCCACCGGACTAGCGGGGGAAGAGACCCAGTACTTC. It encodes CASSSPTGLAGEETQYF. Based on the CDR3 plus reference TRBV9 and TRBJ2-5, the full variable domain is DSGVTQTPKHLITATGQRVTLRCSPRSGDLSVYWYQQSLDQGLQFLIQYYNGEERAKGNILERFSAQQFPDLHSELNLSSLELGDSALYFCASSSPTGLAGEETQYFGPGTRLLVL.

This clonotype was seen a handful of times. This chain uses TRBV28 with TRBJ2-7, with 9 bases aligning to TRBD2. Germline trimming cut 7 bases from V and 6 bases from J; bases unmatched to any gene: 7. Per the germline V gene, CDR1 is MDHEN and CDR2 is SYDVKM. The CDR3 covers 13 residues. The CDR3 DNA follows: TGTGCCAGCAAGGTTAGCGGGAGTTCCGAGCAGTACTTC. Its translation: CASKVSGSSEQYF.

The table lists this clonotype with a count of one. This may be a read error, as it is one base from a much larger clone. This chain joins TRBV19 and TRBJ2-1; tentatively, D is TRBD2 (5 bases). The DNA matches TRBJ2-7 better at its end, which makes the J call doubtful. Per the germline V gene, CDR1 is LNHDA and CDR2 is SQIVND (reference sequence). This CDR3 region has 16 residues. The CDR3 loop is CACTDSGVKNYNEQYF. Written as DNA, the CDR3 is TGTGCCTGTACCGATTCCGGGGTAAAAAACTACAATGAGCAGTACTTC.

Many counts were recorded for this clonotype. The V gene is TRBV11-1, the J gene TRBJ2-7; a possible D gene is TRBD1 (5 bases). Trimming cost V 8 bases and J 3 bases, with 11 bases left between them. The CDR3 covers 12 residues. The germline gives CDR1 SGHAT, CDR2 FQDESV (reference sequence). CDR3 DNA: TGTGCCAGCGGGGCAAATCTCTACGAGCAGTACTTC. Translated, it gives CASGANLYEQYF.

This clonotype was found many times. This chain joins TRBV27 and TRBJ2-7; no firm D call. Germline CDR1 and CDR2: MNHEY and SMNVEV (reference sequence). V lost 5 bases and J 6 bases, leaving 11 bases between the germline ends. The CDR3 spans 12 residues. In DNA form, the CDR3 reads TGTGCCAGCAGTCCCGCCGGAAGCGAGCAGTACTTC. It translates to CASSPAGSEQYF.

This clonotype showed up many times. The chain uses TRBV11-3 and TRBJ1-1; TRBD1 is a possible D gene (5 bases). CDR1 and CDR2 from the germline V gene are SGHNT and YENEEA. The CDR3 extends over 12 amino acids. Trimming took 1 base from V and 7 from J, leaving 7 bases between them. CDR3 bases: TGTGCCAGCAGCTTAGGACAGCTTGAAGCTTTCTTT. Protein: CASSLGQLEAFF.

The chain couples TRBV7-9 to TRBJ2-1, with D unclear. This CDR3 comprises 12 residues. Trimming stripped 1 base from V and 10 bases from J, with 8 bases between. Germline V gene data show CDR1 as SEHNR and CDR2 as FQNEAQ (reference sequence). CDR3 loop: CASSLGVWEQFF. CDR3 sequence (DNA): TGTGCCAGCAGCTTAGGAGTTTGGGAGCAGTTCTTC.

This clonotype appeared once. A junction boundary mismatches the germline segment, possibly from a read error. The V gene is TRBV7-2, the J gene TRBJ1-1; D not resolved. The CDR3 loop spans 12 amino acids. The germline gives CDR1 SGHTA, CDR2 FQGNSA. The CDR3 coding sequence is TGTGTCAGCAGTACGTGGGGCACTGAAGCTTTCTTT. It yields the protein CVSSTWGTEAFF.

This clonotype was detected many times. V gene TRBV11-3 combines with J gene TRBJ2-3, with TRBD2 matching over 9 bases. The CDR3 sequence is 16 residues long. Unmatched junction bases numbered 6, after V lost 3 bases and J lost 2 bases. The germline gives CDR1 SGHNT, CDR2 YENEEA. The CDR3 loop is CASSLGLASHTDTQYF. The CDR3 nucleotides read TGTGCCAGCAGCTTGGGACTAGCTTCTCACACAGATACGCAGTATTTT.

This clonotype came up many times. V is TRBV6-1 and J is TRBJ1-1; D remains unclear. The CDR3 totals 16 residues. CDR1 and CDR2 from the germline V gene are MNHNS and SASEGT. Deletions cut 4 bases from V and 0 bases from J, with 15 bases between. The CDR3, as DNA: TGTGCCAGCAGTGTACGACAAACCCTCATGAACACTGAAGCTTTCTTT. This translates into CASSVRQTLMNTEAFF.

This clonotype was seen at least ten times. The chain is built from TRBV27 and TRBJ2-7; TRBD2 agrees at 8 bases. The CDR3 extends over 15 amino acids. Germline V gene lookup returns CDR1 MNHEY and CDR2 SMNVEV (reference sequence). V trimming: 5 bases; J trimming: 2 bases; junction bases outside the gene matches: 8. CDR3 protein: CASSLRGSGAYEQYF. CDR3 DNA sequence: TGTGCCAGCAGTCTCCGAGGTAGCGGGGCCTACGAGCAGTACTTC.

Many counts were recorded for this clonotype. The chain recombines TRBV18 with TRBJ2-1; 8 nucleotides align to TRBD1. V was clipped by 4 bases and J by 5 bases; unmatched bases: 1. The CDR3 runs to 13 residues. CDR1 is KGHSH and CDR2 is LQKENI in the germline V gene. CDR3 sequence reads: CASSRGQDNEQFF. CDR3 coding DNA: TGTGCCAGCTCACGGGGACAGGACAATGAGCAGTTCTTC.

This clonotype was recorded at least ten times. The chain employs TRBV13 and TRBJ2-7, with a possible D match to TRBD1 (6 bases). V gave up 5 bases and J gave up 2 bases, with 13 bases separating them. Germline assignment: CDR1 PRHDT and CDR2 FYEKMQ (reference sequence). The CDR3 runs to 14 residues. The CDR3 loop is CASSPQGWAYEQYF. In DNA, the CDR3 is TGTGCCAGCAGCCCGCAGGGGTGGGCCTACGAGCAGTACTTC.

In this sample, this clonotype turned up many times. The gene calls are TRBV28 and TRBJ1-1; D remains ambiguous. Trimming stripped 4 bases from V and 7 bases from J, with 7 bases between. Germline assignment: CDR1 MDHEN and CDR2 SYDVKM. The CDR3 is made up of 11 amino acids. CDR3 DNA sequence: TGTGCCAGCAGTTGGAAGGATGAAGCTTTCTTT. Its protein is CASSWKDEAFF.

This clonotype was detected ten times or more. The J gene is TRBJ2-3, the V gene TRBV2; 9 bases line up with TRBD2. This CDR3 has 16 residues. In germline, CDR1 is SNHLY, CDR2 FYNNEI. J was trimmed by 0 bases and V by 6 bases; bases with no gene match: 7. The CDR3 DNA is TGTGCCAGCAGCCCCCTTAGCGGGGGAAGCACAGATACGCAGTATTTT. Translated, it gives CASSPLSGGSTDTQYF.

This clonotype was detected many times. The V and J genes are TRBV5-1 and TRBJ2-5, with D uncertain. Trimming took off 0 bases at V and 3 bases at J, with 6 bases between the two ends. This CDR3 is 13 amino acids long. Germline V CDR1 and CDR2: SGHRS, YFSETQ. As DNA, the CDR3 is TGCGCCAGCAGCTTGGTCCGTAAAGAGACCCAGTACTTC. Translation gives CASSLVRKETQYF.

This clonotype was seen many times. V gene TRBV28 combines with J gene TRBJ2-7; 12 positions match TRBD2. From germline, CDR1 is MDHEN and CDR2 SYDVKM. J lost 1 base, V lost 7 bases, and 5 bases had no gene match. CDR3 length: 15 residues. The CDR3, as DNA: TGTGCCAGCAAACTAGCGGGAGGTATTTCCTACGAGCAGTACTTC. Translating gives CASKLAGGISYEQYF.